The 10 T cell receptor beta chains given below trace back to one sample, sequenced in a study of blood T cell repertoires in COVID-19. Assay: immunoSEQ multiplex PCR; the TCRdb copy retains only in-frame clones and omits some. Among tens of thousands of clones listed, 83% were seen once. The specimen sequenced was peripheral blood. The source is an older man with acute or convalescent COVID-19.

CDR3 in DNA: TGTGCCAGCAGCCAAGTGACTAGCGCTGAGCAGTTCTTC. Translated: CASSQVTSAEQFF. V and J are TRBV3-1 (or the pseudogene TRBV3-2) and TRBJ2-1; 8 nucleotides agree with TRBD2. The CDR3 contains 13 residues. Per the germline V gene, CDR1 is LGHDT and CDR2 is YNNKEL (reference sequence). Unmatched junction bases numbered 2, after V lost 1 base and J lost 9 bases.

The genes are TRBV11-2 and TRBJ1-2; 8 nucleotides line up with TRBD1. Germline V gene lookup returns CDR1 SGHAT and CDR2 FQNNGV. The CDR3 sequence is 15 residues long. V shed 2 bases, J shed 4 bases, and the junction held 6 bases outside the gene matches. The CDR3 nucleotides are TGTGCCAGCAGCTTACGACAGGGGTGGCTCTATGGCTACACCTTC. Translating it yields CASSLRQGWLYGYTF.

The chain links TRBV20-1 to TRBJ1-2; D might be TRBD1 (5 bases). The CDR3 is 10 residues long. Trimming shortened V by 5 bases and J by 8 bases, and 9 bases separated the two germline ends. Germline assignment: CDR1 DFQATT and CDR2 SNEGSKA (reference sequence). For the CDR3, the DNA is TGCAGTGCTCTAAAGGGGGGCTACACCTTC. It codes for CSALKGGYTF.

The rearrangement links TRBV4-1 to TRBJ2-7; TRBD2 matches 10 bases. CDR1 and CDR2 from the germline V gene are MGHRA and YSYEKL. The CDR3 runs to 15 residues. J gave up 2 bases and V 3 bases, and 4 bases lay outside the gene matches. CDR3 coding DNA: TGCGCCAGCAGCCAGATAGCGGGGGGTCCCTACGAGCAGTACTTC. Translated: CASSQIAGGPYEQYF.

The J gene is TRBJ2-1, the V gene TRBV5-5, with 9 bases that match TRBD2. The junction had 2 bases not matched to a gene; V was cut back by 4 bases and J by 3 bases. The CDR3 consists of 14 residues. From germline, CDR1 is SGHKS and CDR2 YYEKEE (reference sequence). The CDR3 sequence: CASSQTSGYNEQFF. CDR3 nucleotides: TGTGCCAGCAGCCAGACTAGCGGCTACAATGAGCAGTTCTTC.

This clone showed up just a few times. V is TRBV6-6 and J is TRBJ1-1; 8 positions agree with TRBD1. The CDR3 runs 11 residues. CDR1 and CDR2 (germline): MNHNY, SVGAGI (reference sequence). With 7 bases clipped from V and 11 bases from J, the junction kept 6 bases outside the gene matches. The CDR3 reads CASIWQGAAFF. As DNA, the CDR3 is TGTGCCAGCATATGGCAGGGGGCCGCTTTCTTT.

The chain carries TRBV4-2 and TRBJ1-2; D ambiguous. CDR1 and CDR2 (germline): LGHNA, YNFKEQ. Trimming took off 3 bases at V and 4 bases at J, with 6 bases between the two ends. The CDR3 has 12 residues. CDR3 nucleotide sequence: TGTGCCAGCAGCCAGTCGGGCTATGGCTACACCTTC. Residues: CASSQSGYGYTF.

The chain combines TRBV15 with TRBJ1-2, with D uncertain. Germline values: CDR1 LNHNV, CDR2 YYDKDF (reference sequence). The germline V and J ends were trimmed by 3 bases and 5 bases, with 19 bases remaining between them. CDR3 size: 16 residues. The CDR3 loop is CATSSRALLASYGYTF. In DNA, the CDR3 is TGTGCCACCAGCAGCCGCGCCCTGTTAGCAAGTTATGGCTACACCTTC.

In this sample, this clone turned up a few times. This chain joins TRBV6-6 and TRBJ2-3; no definite D call. The V end was cut by 4 bases, the J end by 7 bases, with 9 bases between. The CDR3 length is 12 residues. Germline V gives CDR1 MNHNY, CDR2 SVGAGI (reference sequence). CDR3 amino acids: CASSSLINTQYF. CDR3 coding DNA: TGTGCCAGCAGTTCTTTAATAAATACGCAGTATTTT.

The chain is built from TRBV5-4 and TRBJ2-5; D might be TRBD1 (7 bases). The CDR3 runs 16 residues. Looked up from germline, CDR1 is SGHNT and CDR2 is YYREEE (reference sequence). Between the trimmed V and J ends, which lost 5 bases and 2 bases, there was a span of 19 bases. The CDR3 coding sequence is TGTGCCAGCAGGAAAGGAGGGGGCACTGTTCAAGAGACCCAGTACTTC. Translation: CASRKGGGTVQETQYF.